The rows below give T cell receptor beta chains drawn from one sample of a study of technical replicates of blood from a few donors. The repertoire was sequenced with immunoSEQ multiplex PCR; TCRdb's copy has only in-frame clones and lacks some. The sample contains 65,000 to 85,000 clones, 85% to 95% of which appear only once. Input material: T cells isolated from PBMCs. The receptors come from a human donor in good health. The CDR3 runs from the conserved cysteine through the conserved F or W. A D gene is named only where the DNA matches it firmly. Not every row has a clone size; where given, it reads once, few, many or a size class.

D gene: -
V gene: TRBV27
J gene: TRBJ2-2
clone size: -
CDR3 protein: CASSLIETGELFF
CDR3 DNA: TGTGCCAGCAGTTTAATCGAGACCGGGGAGCTGTTTTTT

D gene: -
V gene: TRBV5-5
J gene: TRBJ1-1
clone size: -
CDR3 protein: CASSLRAARDEAFF
CDR3 DNA: TGTGCCAGCAGCTTGAGAGCCGCTCGGGATGAAGCTTTCTTT

D gene: -
V gene: TRBV6-1
J gene: TRBJ1-1
clone size: -
CDR3 protein: CASSGAGGYTEAFF
CDR3 DNA: TGTGCCAGCAGCGGGGCGGGAGGATACACTGAAGCTTTCTTT

D gene: -
V gene: TRBV2
J gene: TRBJ2-5
clone size: -
CDR3 protein: CASSINRDNRGETQYF
CDR3 DNA: TGTGCCAGCAGTATCAACCGGGACAACCGTGGGGAGACCCAGTACTTC

D gene: -
V gene: TRBV6-6
J gene: TRBJ2-1
clone size: once
CDR3 protein: CASSSTGQLAYNEQFF
CDR3 DNA: TGTGCCAGCAGTTCTACAGGGCAACTCGCCTACAATGAGCAGTTCTTC

D gene: TRBD1
V gene: TRBV27
J gene: TRBJ1-1
clone size: few
CDR3 protein: CASSSRQGEVAFF
CDR3 DNA: TGTGCCAGCAGTTCCCGACAGGGAGAGGTAGCTTTCTTT

D gene: -
V gene: TRBV11-3
J gene: TRBJ2-1
clone size: once
CDR3 protein: CASSVADSRDEQFF
CDR3 DNA: TGTGCCAGCAGCGTCGCGGACAGTAGGGATGAGCAGTTCTTC

D gene: -
V gene: TRBV12-5
J gene: TRBJ2-2
clone size: -
CDR3 protein: CASGHGQYTGELFF
CDR3 DNA: TGTGCTAGTGGACACGGACAGTACACCGGGGAGCTGTTTTTT

D gene: -
V gene: TRBV29-1
J gene: TRBJ2-1
clone size: -
CDR3 protein: CSVEGAGIGNEQFF
CDR3 DNA: TGCAGCGTTGAAGGAGCGGGCATTGGGAATGAGCAGTTCTTC

D gene: TRBD1
V gene: TRBV28
J gene: TRBJ2-7
clone size: -
CDR3 protein: CASSVGGQGPYEQYF
CDR3 DNA: TGTGCCAGCAGTGTGGGCGGACAGGGCCCCTACGAGCAGTACTTC